This T cell receptor (beta chain) originates from a study of blood T cells in healthy people across ages. Per sample, a minimum of 6.5 million PBMCs were isolated. The authors ran a second PCR of 7 to 11 cycles using a sample-barcoded 5' primer and a J-beta primer mix. TCRdb called the 5' RACE reads again in MiXCR, with one record for every CDR3 protein. The sample shows 790,000 or so distinct CDR3 sequences, roughly three fifths of them seen only once. The length of the CDR3 is 16 residues. With V trimmed by 3 bases and J by 6 bases, 7 bases remained unmatched. The V gene's germline CDR1 is KGHDR and CDR2 SFDVKD.

The chain combines TRBV24-1 with TRBJ1-4; 9 bases fit TRBD1. Sequencing was carried out using blood. The sequence derives from a middle-aged man in good health. For the CDR3, the DNA is TGTGCCACCAGTGATGCGACAGGGGGAGATTATGAAAAACTGTTTTTT. Protein: CATSDATGGDYEKLFF.